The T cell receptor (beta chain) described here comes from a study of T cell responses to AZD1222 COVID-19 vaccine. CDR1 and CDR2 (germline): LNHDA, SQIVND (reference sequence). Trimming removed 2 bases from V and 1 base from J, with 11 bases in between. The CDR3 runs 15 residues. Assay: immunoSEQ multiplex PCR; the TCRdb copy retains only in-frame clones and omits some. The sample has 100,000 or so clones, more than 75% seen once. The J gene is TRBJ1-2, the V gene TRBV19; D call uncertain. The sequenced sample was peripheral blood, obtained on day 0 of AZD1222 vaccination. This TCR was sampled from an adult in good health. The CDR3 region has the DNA TGTGCCAGTAGTATACCCGGGTTGAGTAACTATGGCTACACCTTC. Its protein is CASSIPGLSNYGYTF.